A single sample is the source of the 7 T cell receptor beta chains below, sequenced in a study of shared clonotypes between healthy human individuals. Produced via immunoSEQ multiplex PCR; TCRdb's table is partial and in-frame only. Of millions of clones listed, 95% were seen once; the top ten hold more than 0.1%. Sample: naive CD4+ T cells sorted from blood. The sample's subset: CD45RA+ positively selected. These receptors came from a man aged 18 to 29 in good health.

The chain uses TRBV5-1 and TRBJ1-1, with D tentatively TRBD1 (5 bases). From germline, CDR1 is SGHRS and CDR2 YFSETQ. Trimming took off 4 bases at V and 3 bases at J, with 13 bases between the two ends. This CDR3 is 14 amino acids long. CDR3 coding DNA: TGCGCCAGCAGCGGAGGACAAGCATACACTGAAGCTTTCTTT. Translation: CASSGGQAYTEAFF.

This chain joins TRBV6-5 and TRBJ1-1; a weak D match, TRBD1 (5 bases). CDR1 and CDR2 from the germline V gene are MNHEY and SVGAGI. This CDR3 contains 11 residues. V lost 5 bases, J lost 11 bases, and 12 bases lay in between. This CDR3 reads CASSAGYGAFF. The CDR3, as DNA: TGTGCCAGCAGTGCAGGGTATGGCGCTTTCTTT.

This rearrangement joins TRBV2 to TRBJ2-7, with 7 positions matching TRBD2. CDR1 and CDR2 (germline): SNHLY, FYNNEI. This CDR3 is built from 14 residues. Trimming removed 4 bases from V and 3 bases from J; junction bases left unmatched: 6. The CDR3 DNA is TGTGCCAGCAGTGCGAGGGAGGGTGGCTACGAGCAGTACTTC. This codes for CASSAREGGYEQYF.

The chain combines TRBV6-5 with TRBJ1-5; 7 positions agree with TRBD1. The CDR3 is made up of 15 amino acids. The germline gives CDR1 MNHEY, CDR2 SVGAGI. V was clipped by 6 bases and J by 2 bases; unmatched bases: 7. CDR3 nucleotides: TGTGCCAGCAGACCGCAGGGGGATCGCAATCAGCCCCAGCATTTT. The encoded protein is CASRPQGDRNQPQHF.

V gene TRBV11-3 combines with J gene TRBJ2-1; D call uncertain. CDR1 and CDR2 (germline): SGHNT, YENEEA. The V end lost 3 bases, the J end lost 4 bases, and 4 bases lay between the germline ends. The CDR3 runs 12 residues. Here the CDR3 reads CASSLRYNEQFF. The DNA for the CDR3 is TGTGCCAGCAGCTTGAGGTACAATGAGCAGTTCTTC.

Points on this clone: The same CDR3 also results from other DNA sequences found in this sample. CDR3 amino acids: CASSLAGSYEQYF. As DNA, the CDR3 is TGTGCCAGCAGCTTAGCCGGCTCCTACGAGCAGTACTTC. The V call is TRBV7-9, the J call TRBJ2-7, with D hard to call. The CDR3 is 13 residues long. V was shortened by 0 bases and J by 0 bases, with 3 bases between the two germline ends. Germline V gives CDR1 SEHNR, CDR2 FQNEAQ (reference sequence).

The chain recombines TRBV18 with TRBJ2-7, with D perhaps matching TRBD1 (5 bases). The germline V and J ends were trimmed by 1 base and 4 bases, with 11 bases remaining between them. The germline CDR1 and CDR2 sequences are KGHSH and LQKENI. The length of the CDR3 is 14 residues. CDR3 sequence reads: CASSPLAGWYEQYF. The DNA of the CDR3 is TGTGCCAGCTCACCACTCGCAGGGTGGTACGAGCAGTACTTC.